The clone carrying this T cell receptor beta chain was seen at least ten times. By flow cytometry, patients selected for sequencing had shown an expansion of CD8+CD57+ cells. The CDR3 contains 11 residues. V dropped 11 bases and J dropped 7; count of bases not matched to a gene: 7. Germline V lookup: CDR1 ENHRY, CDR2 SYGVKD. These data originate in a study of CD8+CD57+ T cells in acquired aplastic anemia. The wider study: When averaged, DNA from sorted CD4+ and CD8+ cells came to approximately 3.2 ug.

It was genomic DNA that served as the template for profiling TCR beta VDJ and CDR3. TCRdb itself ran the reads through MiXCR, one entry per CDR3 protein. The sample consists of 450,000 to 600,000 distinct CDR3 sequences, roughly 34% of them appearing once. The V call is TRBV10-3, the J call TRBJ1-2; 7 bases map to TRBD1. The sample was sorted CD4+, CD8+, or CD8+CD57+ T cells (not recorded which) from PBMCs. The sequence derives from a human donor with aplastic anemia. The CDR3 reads CAGGQAGGYTF. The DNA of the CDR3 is TGTGCCGGAGGACAGGCAGGTGGCTACACCTTC.